These 2 T cell receptor beta chains originate from one sample sequenced in a study of cytomegalovirus exposure and HLA in healthy donors. TCRdb keeps only in-frame clones here, not all; method: immunoSEQ multiplex PCR. Found here are more than 85,000 clones, roughly 88% of them singletons; the top ten hold 1.4% to 1.5%. The sample was PBMCs. These receptors were taken from a woman aged 25 to 39 in good health and CMV-seropositive.

This chain connects TRBV30 to TRBJ1-2; no firm D call. Trimming took 3 bases from V and 6 from J, leaving 17 bases between them. The CDR3 is made up of 14 amino acids. CDR1 and CDR2 from the germline V gene are GTSNPN and SVGIG (reference sequence). As DNA, the CDR3 is TGTGCCTGGAGCGCACAACGGGTCCTACATGGCTACACCTTC. It codes for CAWSAQRVLHGYTF.

This clone was picked up a small number of times. This chain uses TRBV14 with TRBJ2-2; no clear D. This CDR3 is built from 14 residues. Trimming left V 4 bases short and J 5 bases short, with 11 bases between. Germline V CDR1 and CDR2: SGHDN, FVKESK. The chain's CDR3 is CASSRSPRTGELFF. The CDR3 DNA sequence: TGTGCCAGCAGCCGATCTCCCAGGACCGGGGAGCTGTTTTTT. Complete variable domain (other parts from reference TRBV14 and TRBJ2-2): EAGVTQFPSHSVIEKGQTVTLRCDPISGHDNLYWYRRVMGKEIKFLLHFVKESKQDESGMPNNRFLAERTGGTYSTLKVQPAELEDSGVYFCASSRSPRTGELFFGEGSRLTVL.